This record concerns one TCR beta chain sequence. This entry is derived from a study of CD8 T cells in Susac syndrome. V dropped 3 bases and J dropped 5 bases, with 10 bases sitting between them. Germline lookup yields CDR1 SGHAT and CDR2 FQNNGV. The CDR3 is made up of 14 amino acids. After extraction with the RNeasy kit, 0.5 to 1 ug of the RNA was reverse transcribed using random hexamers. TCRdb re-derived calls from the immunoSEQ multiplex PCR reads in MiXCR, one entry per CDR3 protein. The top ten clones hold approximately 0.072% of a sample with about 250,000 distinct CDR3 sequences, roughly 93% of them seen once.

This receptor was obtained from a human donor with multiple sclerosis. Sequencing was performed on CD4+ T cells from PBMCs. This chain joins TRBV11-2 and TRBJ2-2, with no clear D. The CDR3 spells CASSFLTLTGELFF. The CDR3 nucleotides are TGTGCCAGCAGCTTTCTGACTCTTACCGGGGAGCTGTTTTTT.